This T cell receptor beta chain was obtained from a study of T cell repertoires in cytomegalovirus infection. Study at large: Carrying CMV and the relevant HLA type showed in public TCR beta signatures. Study-level results: There were carriers of CMV plus the relevant HLA, and cumulative public TCR beta family frequency identified them. HLA-C-restricted CMV-specific TCR beta clonotypes prevailed in the ex vivo response.

The CDR3 is 18 amino acids. The J segment lost 4 bases and the V segment lost 9 bases, leaving 19 bases of the junction unmatched. The germline V gene encodes CDR1 SGHNT and CDR2 YENEEA. In TCRdb, the reads were re-called with MiXCR into one record per CDR3 protein. The table includes under 850,000 distinct CDR3 sequences, roughly 36% detected once. About this clonotype: Antigen: not known.

Source material: PBMCs. The receptor's source is a human donor in good health (CMV status not recorded). Some clones in this sample may be carry-over from other donors' samples. The chain couples TRBV11-3 to TRBJ2-1; the match to TRBD2 covers 9 bases. CDR3 sequence: CARIAGVPLQRVYNEQFF. As DNA, the CDR3 is TGTGCCAGAATAGCGGGAGTCCCCCTACAGCGCGTTTACAATGAGCAGTTCTTC.